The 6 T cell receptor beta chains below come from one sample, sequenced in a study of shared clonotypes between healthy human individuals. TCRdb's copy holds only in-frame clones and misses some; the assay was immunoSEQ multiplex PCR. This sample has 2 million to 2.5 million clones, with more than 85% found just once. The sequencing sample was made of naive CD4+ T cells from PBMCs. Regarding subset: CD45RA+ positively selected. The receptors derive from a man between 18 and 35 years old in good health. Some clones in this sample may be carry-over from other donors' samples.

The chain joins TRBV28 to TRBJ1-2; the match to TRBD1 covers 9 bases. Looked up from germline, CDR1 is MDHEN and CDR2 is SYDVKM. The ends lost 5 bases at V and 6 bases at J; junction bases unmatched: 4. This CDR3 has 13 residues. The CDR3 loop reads CASSPGTGNGYTF. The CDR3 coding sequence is TGTGCCAGCAGTCCCGGGACAGGGAATGGCTACACCTTC.

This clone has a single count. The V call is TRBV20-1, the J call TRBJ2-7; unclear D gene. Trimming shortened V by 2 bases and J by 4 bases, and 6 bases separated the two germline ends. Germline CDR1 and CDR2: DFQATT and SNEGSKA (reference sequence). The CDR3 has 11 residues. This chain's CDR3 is CSARNQYEQYF. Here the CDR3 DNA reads TGCAGTGCTAGAAACCAGTACGAGCAGTACTTC.

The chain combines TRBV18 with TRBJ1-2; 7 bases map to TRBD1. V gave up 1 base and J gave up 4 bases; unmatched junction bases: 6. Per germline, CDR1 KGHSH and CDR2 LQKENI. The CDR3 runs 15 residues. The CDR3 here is CASSPLRGQIYGYTF. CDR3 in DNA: TGTGCCAGCTCACCACTCCGGGGACAGATCTATGGCTACACCTTC.

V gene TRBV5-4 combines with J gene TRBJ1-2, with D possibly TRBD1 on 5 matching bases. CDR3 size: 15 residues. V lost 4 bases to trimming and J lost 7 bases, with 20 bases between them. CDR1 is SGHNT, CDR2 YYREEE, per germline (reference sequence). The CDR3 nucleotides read TGTGCCAGCAGCGAGACGACCGCCACCGGGGCTGGCTACACCTTC. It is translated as CASSETTATGAGYTF. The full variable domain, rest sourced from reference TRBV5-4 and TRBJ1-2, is ETGVTQSPTHLIKTRGQQVTLRCSSQSGHNTVSWYQQALGQGPQFIFQYYREEENGRGNFPPRFSGLQFPNYSSELNVNALELDDSALYLCASSETTATGAGYTFGSGTRLTVV.

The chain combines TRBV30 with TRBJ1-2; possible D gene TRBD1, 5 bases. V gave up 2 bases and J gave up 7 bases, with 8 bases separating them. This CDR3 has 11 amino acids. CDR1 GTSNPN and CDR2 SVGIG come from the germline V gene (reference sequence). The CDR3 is CAWSPGTGYTF. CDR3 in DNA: TGTGCCTGGAGTCCCGGGACTGGCTACACCTTC.

CDR3 in amino acids: CASSLGTGVATQYF. The CDR3 DNA reads TGCGCCAGCAGCTTGGGGACAGGGGTGGCTACGCAGTATTTT. V is TRBV5-1 and J is TRBJ2-3, with 9 nucleotides matching TRBD1. The trim removed 0 bases at V and 8 bases at J, leaving 4 bases unmatched. CDR3 length equals 14 residues. Per the germline V gene, CDR1 is SGHRS and CDR2 is YFSETQ.